This is a list of T cell receptor beta chains from one sample in a study of spatial heterogeneity in lung cancer. TCRdb re-called the 5' RACE reads with MiXCR, one entry per CDR3 protein. Of roughly 20,000 distinct CDR3 sequences listed, less than 5% are singletons. The sample was lung tumor tissue, taken at surgery. The receptors derive from a male donor with early-stage non-small cell lung cancer. The CDR3 runs from the conserved cysteine through the conserved F or W. D genes are given only for firm matches. A clone size is listed for some rows: how often the clone was seen (once, few, many), or a class if it is expanded.

V gene,CDR3 length,D gene,clone size,J gene,CDR3 protein,CDR3 DNA
TRBV5-1,14,NA,many,TRBJ1-6,CASRLTDSNSPLHF,TGCGCCAGCAGATTGACAGATTCAAATTCACCCCTCCACTTT
TRBV29-1,13,NA,NA,TRBJ2-7,CSVNEGGPYEQYF,TGCAGCGTTAACGAAGGAGGTCCCTACGAGCAGTACTTC
TRBV14,15,NA,few,TRBJ1-6,CASSVTGTTNSPLHF,TGTGCCAGCAGCGTAACCGGGACCACTAATTCACCCCTCCACTTT
TRBV28,12,NA,many,TRBJ1-6,CASRLSGSPLHF,TGTGCCAGCAGGCTCAGTGGTTCACCCCTCCACTTT
TRBV5-4,16,NA,many,TRBJ2-3,CASSRSGAGTADTQYF,TGTGCCAGCAGCCGCTCCGGGGCGGGTACGGCAGATACGCAGTATTTT
TRBV7-2,21,NA,NA,TRBJ2-6,CASSLVPSWGAHLPGANVLTF,TGTGCCAGCAGCTTAGTCCCCTCTTGGGGGGCCCATCTGCCTGGGGCCAACGTCCTGACTTTC
TRBV29-1,13,NA,many,TRBJ2-7,CSVYLGISLEQYF,TGCAGCGTCTACCTCGGGATCTCTCTCGAGCAGTACTTC
TRBV28,16,TRBD1,many,TRBJ1-5,CASRPGGQGNNQPQHF,TGTGCCAGCAGACCTGGGGGACAGGGGAACAATCAGCCCCAGCATTTT
TRBV12-3/TRBV12-4,12,NA,medium-sized,TRBJ1-4,CASRAGREKLFF,TGTGCCAGCAGGGCGGGACGTGAAAAACTGTTTTTT
TRBV10-3,16,NA,NA,TRBJ2-5,CAISERSAGEGKTQYF,TGTGCCATCAGTGAAAGGTCGGCAGGGGAAGGAAAGACCCAGTACTTC
TRBV7-9,13,NA,many,TRBJ2-7,CASSLRDLYEQYF,TGTGCCAGCAGCTTACGGGACCTCTACGAGCAGTACTTC
TRBV7-3,17,TRBD2,many,TRBJ2-3,CASSFQLAGGATDTQYF,TGTGCCAGCAGCTTTCAACTAGCGGGGGGTGCCACAGATACGCAGTATTTT
TRBV3-1,15,NA,many,TRBJ1-2,CASSQAGHSNYGYTF,TGTGCCAGCAGCCAGGCAGGGCATTCTAACTATGGCTACACCTTC
TRBV5-1,12,NA,medium-sized,TRBJ2-7,CASSLEGSKKYF,TGCGCCAGCAGCTTGGAGGGCAGCAAAAAGTACTTC
TRBV2,15,NA,many,TRBJ2-3,CASRRSSTRTDTQYF,TGTGCCAGCCGTAGATCTAGCACCCGCACAGATACGCAGTATTTT
TRBV10-3,16,NA,few,TRBJ1-4,CAISVGRQSPGGKLFF,TGTGCCATCAGTGTGGGACGACAGTCGCCCGGGGGGAAACTGTTTTTT
TRBV7-2,15,TRBD1,many,TRBJ1-4,CASSLRRTGGGKLFF,TGTGCCAGCAGCTTAAGGCGGACAGGGGGAGGAAAACTGTTTTTT
TRBV10-3,15,NA,many,TRBJ1-2,CAISDEGQANYGYTF,TGTGCCATCAGTGACGAGGGGCAGGCCAACTATGGCTACACCTTC